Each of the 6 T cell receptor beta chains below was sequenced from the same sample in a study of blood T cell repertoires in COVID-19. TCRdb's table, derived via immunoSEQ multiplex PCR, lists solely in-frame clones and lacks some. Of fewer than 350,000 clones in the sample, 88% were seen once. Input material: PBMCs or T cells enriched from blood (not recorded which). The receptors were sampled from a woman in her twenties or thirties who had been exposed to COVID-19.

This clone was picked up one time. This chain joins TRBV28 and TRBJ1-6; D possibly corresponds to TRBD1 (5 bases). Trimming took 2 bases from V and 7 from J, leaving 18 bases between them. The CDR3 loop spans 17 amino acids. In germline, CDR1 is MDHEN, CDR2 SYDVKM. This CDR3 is CASSLGPRGGYNSPLHF. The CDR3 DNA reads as TGTGCCAGCAGTTTAGGTCCCCGTGGGGGGTACAATTCACCCCTCCACTTT.

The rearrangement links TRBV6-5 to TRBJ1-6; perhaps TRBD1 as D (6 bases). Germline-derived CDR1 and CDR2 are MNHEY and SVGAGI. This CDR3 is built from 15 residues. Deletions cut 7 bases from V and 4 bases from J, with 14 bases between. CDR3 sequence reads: CASTRSGAYNSPLHF. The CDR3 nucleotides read TGTGCCAGCACCCGGTCAGGGGCTTATAATTCACCCCTCCACTTT.

CDR3 sequence reads: CASSPRGGLGTEAFF. The CDR3 DNA reads as TGCGCCAGCAGCCCCCGGGGGGGCTTGGGCACTGAAGCTTTCTTT. V usage is TRBV5-1 and J usage is TRBJ1-1; TRBD1 is a possible D gene (6 bases). CDR3 size: 15 residues. The V gene lost 4 bases and the J gene lost 4 bases, with 17 bases spanning the gap. Germline values: CDR1 SGHRS, CDR2 YFSETQ.

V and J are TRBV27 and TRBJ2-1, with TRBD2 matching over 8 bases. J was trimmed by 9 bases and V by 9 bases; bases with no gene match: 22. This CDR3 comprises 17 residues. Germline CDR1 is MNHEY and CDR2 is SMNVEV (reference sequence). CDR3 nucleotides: TGTGCCAGTACCCCGGTCCTGCCGGGAGGGCCTCAGGGTGAGCAGTTCTTC. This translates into CASTPVLPGGPQGEQFF.

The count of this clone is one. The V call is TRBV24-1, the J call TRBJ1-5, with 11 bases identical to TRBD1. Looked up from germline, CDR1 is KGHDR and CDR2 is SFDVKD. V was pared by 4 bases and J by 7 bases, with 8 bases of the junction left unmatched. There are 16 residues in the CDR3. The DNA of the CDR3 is TGTGCCACCAGTGAGGGGGGGACAGGGGGTGGACAGCCCCAGCATTTT. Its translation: CATSEGGTGGGQPQHF.

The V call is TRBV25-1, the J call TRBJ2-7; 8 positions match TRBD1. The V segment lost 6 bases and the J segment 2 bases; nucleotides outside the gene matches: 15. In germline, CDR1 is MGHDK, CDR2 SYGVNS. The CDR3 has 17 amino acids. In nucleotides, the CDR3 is TGTGCCAGCAGCAGAGACCGTGGACAGGGAGATCCCTACGAGCAGTACTTC. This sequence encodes CASSRDRGQGDPYEQYF.